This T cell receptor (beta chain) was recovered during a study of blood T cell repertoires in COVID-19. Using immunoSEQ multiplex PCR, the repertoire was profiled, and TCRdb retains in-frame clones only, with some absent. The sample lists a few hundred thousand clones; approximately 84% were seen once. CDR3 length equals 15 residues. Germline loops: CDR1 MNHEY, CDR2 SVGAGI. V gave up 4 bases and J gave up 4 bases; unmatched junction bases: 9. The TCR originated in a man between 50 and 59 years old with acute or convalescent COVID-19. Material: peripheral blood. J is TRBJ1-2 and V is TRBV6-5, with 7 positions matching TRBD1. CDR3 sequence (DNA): TGTGCCAGCAGTTCAAGAGCACAGGGGATCTATGGCTACACCTTC. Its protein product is CASSSRAQGIYGYTF.